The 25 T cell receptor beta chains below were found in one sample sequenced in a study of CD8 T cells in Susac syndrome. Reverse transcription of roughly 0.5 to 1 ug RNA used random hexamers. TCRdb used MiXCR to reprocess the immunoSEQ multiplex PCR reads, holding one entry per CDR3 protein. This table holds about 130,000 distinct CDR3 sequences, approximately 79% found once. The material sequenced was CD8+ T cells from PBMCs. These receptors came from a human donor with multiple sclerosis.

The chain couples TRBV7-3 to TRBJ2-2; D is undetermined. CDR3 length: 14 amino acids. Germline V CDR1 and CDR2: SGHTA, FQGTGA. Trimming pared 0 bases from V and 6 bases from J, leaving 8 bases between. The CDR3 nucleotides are TGTGCCAGCAGCTTAACGCCCAGCCCCGGGGAGCTGTTTTTT. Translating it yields CASSLTPSPGELFF.

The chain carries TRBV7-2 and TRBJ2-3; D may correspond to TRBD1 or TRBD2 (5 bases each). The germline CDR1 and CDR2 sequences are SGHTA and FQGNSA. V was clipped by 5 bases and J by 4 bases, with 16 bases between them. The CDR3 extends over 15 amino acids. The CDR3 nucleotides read TGTGCCAGCAGCCACGGGACCCTTACCCCAGATACGCAGTATTTT. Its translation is CASSHGTLTPDTQYF.

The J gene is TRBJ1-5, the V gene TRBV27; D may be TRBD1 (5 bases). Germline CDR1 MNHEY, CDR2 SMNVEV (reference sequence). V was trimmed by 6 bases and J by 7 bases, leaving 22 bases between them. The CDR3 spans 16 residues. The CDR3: CASSSDFGGFGQPQHF. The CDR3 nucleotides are TGTGCCAGCAGCTCGGATTTCGGGGGTTTTGGGCAGCCCCAGCATTTT.

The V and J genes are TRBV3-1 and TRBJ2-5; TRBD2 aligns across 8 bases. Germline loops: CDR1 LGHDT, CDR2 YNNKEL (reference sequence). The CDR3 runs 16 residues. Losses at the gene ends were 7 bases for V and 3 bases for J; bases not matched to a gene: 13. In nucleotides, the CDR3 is TGTGCCAGCAACCCATACCGGGCGGGGGGCAAAGAGACCCAGTACTTC. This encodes CASNPYRAGGKETQYF.

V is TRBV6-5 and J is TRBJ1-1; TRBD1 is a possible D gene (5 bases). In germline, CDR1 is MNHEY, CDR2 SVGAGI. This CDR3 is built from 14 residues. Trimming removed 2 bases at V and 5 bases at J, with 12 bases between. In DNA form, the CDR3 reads TGTGCCAGCAGTTACCGGGGCCGGGGGACTGAAGCTTTCTTT. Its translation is CASSYRGRGTEAFF.

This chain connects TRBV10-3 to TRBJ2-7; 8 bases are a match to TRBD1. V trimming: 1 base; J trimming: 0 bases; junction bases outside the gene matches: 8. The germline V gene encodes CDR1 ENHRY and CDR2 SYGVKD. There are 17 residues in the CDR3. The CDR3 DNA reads TGTGCCATCAGTGAGTACATGGGACAGGTCCTCTCCTACGAGCAGTACTTC. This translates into CAISEYMGQVLSYEQYF.

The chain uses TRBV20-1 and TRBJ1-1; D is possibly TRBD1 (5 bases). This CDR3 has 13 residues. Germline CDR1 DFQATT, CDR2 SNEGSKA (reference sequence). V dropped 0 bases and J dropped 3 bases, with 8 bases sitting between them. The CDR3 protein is CSARDLGDTEAFF. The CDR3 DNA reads TGCAGTGCTAGAGATTTAGGGGACACTGAAGCTTTCTTT.

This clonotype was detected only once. The CDR3 DNA follows: TGTGCCAGCAGCTTCTCGGGGGCCGGAACTGAAGCTTTCTTT. It yields the protein CASSFSGAGTEAFF. The chain carries TRBV5-6 and TRBJ1-1; maybe TRBD1 (6 bases). CDR1 and CDR2 from the germline V gene are SGHDT and YYEEEE. The length of the CDR3 is 14 residues. The germline V and J ends were trimmed by 2 bases and 5 bases, with 13 bases remaining between them.

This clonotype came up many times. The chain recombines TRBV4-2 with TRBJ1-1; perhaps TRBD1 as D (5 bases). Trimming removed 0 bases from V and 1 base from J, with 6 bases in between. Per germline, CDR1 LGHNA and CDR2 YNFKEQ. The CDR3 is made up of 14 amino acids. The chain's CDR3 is CASSQETANTEAFF. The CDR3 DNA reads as TGTGCCAGCAGCCAAGAGACAGCGAACACTGAAGCTTTCTTT.

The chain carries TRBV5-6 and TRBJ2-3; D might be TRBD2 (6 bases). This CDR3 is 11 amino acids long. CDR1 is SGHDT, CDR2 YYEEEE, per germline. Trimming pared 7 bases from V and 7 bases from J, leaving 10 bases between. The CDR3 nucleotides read TGTGCCAGCGGGACTCGACATACGCAGTATTTT. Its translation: CASGTRHTQYF.

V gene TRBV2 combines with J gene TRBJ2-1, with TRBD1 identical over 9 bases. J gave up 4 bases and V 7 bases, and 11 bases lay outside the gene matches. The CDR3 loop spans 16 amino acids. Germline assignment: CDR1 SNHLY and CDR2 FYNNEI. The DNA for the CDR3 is TGTGCCAGCAATAGTAGGGGGGACAGGGAATACAATGAGCAGTTCTTC. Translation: CASNSRGDREYNEQFF.

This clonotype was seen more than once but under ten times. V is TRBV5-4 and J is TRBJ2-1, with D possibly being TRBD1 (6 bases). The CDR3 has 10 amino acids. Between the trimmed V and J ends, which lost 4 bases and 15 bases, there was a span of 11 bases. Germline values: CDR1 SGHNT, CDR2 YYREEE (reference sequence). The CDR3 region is CASSLQGAFF. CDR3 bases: TGTGCCAGCAGCCTACAGGGAGCGTTCTTC.

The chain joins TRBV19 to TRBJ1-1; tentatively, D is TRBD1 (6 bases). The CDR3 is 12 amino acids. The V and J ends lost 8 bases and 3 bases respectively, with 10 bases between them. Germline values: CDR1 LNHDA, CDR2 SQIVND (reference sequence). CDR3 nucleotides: TGTGCCAGTGTACAGGGTCACACTGAAGCTTTCTTT. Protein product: CASVQGHTEAFF.

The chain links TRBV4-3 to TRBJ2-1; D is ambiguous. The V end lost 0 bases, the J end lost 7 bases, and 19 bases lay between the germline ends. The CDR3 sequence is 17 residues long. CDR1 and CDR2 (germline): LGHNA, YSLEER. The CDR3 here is CASSQDSYTTGRNEQFF. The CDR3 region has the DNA TGCGCCAGCAGCCAAGATAGTTACACAACCGGTAGGAATGAGCAGTTCTTC.

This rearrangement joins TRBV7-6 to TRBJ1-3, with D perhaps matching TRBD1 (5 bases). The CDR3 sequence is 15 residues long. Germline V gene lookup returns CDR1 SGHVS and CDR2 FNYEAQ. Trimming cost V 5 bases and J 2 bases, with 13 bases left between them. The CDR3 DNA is TGTGCCAGCAGCCCCACCCTGGGACCTGGAAACACCATATATTTT. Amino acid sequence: CASSPTLGPGNTIYF.

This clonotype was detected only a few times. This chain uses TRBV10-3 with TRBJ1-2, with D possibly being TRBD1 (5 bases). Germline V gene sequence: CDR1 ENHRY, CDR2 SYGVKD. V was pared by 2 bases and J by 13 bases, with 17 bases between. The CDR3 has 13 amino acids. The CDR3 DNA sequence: TGTGCCATCAGTGAGATGGCAGGGTGGTCTGGCACCTTC. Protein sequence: CAISEMAGWSGTF.

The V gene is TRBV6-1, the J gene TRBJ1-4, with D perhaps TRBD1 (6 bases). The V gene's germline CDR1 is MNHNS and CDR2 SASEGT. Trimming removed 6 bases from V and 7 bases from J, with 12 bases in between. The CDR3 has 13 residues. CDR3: CASRSGGVEKLFF. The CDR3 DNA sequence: TGTGCCAGCAGATCGGGGGGCGTTGAAAAACTGTTTTTT.

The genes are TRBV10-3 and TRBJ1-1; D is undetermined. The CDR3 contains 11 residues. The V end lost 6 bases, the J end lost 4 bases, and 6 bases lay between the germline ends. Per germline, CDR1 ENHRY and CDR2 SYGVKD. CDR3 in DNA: TGTGCCATCAGAGAGGGCACTGAAGCTTTCTTT. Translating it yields CAIREGTEAFF.

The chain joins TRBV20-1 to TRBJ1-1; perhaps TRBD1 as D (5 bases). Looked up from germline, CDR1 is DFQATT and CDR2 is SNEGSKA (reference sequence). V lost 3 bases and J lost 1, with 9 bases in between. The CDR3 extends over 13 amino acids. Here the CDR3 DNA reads TGCAGTGCTAGTGGGGGATGGAACACTGAAGCTTTCTTT. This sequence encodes CSASGGWNTEAFF.

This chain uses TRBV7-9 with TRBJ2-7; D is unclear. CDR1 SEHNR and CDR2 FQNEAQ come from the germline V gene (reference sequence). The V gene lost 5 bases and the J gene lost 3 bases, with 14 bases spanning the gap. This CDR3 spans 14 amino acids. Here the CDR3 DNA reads TGTGCCAGCAGCCACCCACGAGGTGGCTACGAGCAGTACTTC. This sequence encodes CASSHPRGGYEQYF.

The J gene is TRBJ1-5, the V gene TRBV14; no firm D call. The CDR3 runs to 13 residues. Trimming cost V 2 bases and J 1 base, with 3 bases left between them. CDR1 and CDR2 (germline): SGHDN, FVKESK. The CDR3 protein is CASSQSSNQPQHF. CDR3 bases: TGTGCCAGCAGCCAAAGCAGCAATCAGCCCCAGCATTTT.

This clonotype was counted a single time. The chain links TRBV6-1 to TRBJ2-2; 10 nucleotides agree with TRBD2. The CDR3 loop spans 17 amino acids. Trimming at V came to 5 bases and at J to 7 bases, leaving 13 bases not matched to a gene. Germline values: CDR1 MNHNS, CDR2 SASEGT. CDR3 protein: CASSPPYERGGFGELFF. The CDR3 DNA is TGTGCCAGCAGTCCCCCGTACGAGCGGGGGGGCTTCGGGGAGCTGTTTTTT.

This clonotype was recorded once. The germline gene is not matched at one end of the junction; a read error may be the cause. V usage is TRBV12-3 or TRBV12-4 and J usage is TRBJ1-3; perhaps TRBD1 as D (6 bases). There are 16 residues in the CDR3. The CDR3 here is CASSLGGYVGGNTIYF. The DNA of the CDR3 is TGTGCCAGCAGCTTAGGGGGATATGTAGGAGGAAACACCATATATTTT.

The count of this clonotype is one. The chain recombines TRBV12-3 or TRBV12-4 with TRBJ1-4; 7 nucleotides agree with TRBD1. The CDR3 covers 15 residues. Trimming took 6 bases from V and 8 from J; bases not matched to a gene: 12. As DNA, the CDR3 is TGTGCCAGCAGATTCGACCGACAGGGAGGAGAAAAACTGTTTTTT. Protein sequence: CASRFDRQGGEKLFF.

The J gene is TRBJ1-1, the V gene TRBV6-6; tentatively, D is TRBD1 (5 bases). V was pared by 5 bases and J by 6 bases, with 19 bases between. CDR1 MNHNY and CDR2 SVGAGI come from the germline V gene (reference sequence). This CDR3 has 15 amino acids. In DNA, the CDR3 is TGTGCCAGCAGTATAGACTTGGGGGGTGGCTCTGAAGCTTTCTTT. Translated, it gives CASSIDLGGGSEAFF.